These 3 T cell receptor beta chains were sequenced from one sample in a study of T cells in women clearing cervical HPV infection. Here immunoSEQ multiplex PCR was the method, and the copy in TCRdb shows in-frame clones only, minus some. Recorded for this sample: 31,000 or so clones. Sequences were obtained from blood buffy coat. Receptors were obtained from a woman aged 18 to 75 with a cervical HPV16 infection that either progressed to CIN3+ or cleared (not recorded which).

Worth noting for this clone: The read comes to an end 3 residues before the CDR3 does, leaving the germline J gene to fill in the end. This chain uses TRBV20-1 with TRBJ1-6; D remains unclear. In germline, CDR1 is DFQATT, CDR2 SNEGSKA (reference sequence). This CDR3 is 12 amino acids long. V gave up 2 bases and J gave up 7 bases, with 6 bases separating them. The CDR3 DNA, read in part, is TGCAGTGCTAGATACGGGAATTCACCC. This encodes CSARYGNSP. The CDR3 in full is CSARYGNSPLHF.

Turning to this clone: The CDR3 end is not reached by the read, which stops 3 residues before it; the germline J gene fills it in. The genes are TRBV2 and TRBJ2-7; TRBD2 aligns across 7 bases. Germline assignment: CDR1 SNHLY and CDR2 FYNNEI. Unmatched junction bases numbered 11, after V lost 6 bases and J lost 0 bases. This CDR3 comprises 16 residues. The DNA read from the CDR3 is TGTGCCAGCAGGGCCAATAGCGGGTCGTACTCCTACGAG. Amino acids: CASRANSGSYSYE. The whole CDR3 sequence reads CASRANSGSYSYEQYF.

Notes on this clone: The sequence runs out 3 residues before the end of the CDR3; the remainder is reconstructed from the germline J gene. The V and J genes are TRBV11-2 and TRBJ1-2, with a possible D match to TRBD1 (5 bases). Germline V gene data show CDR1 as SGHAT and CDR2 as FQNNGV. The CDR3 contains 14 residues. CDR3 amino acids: CASSLLGPAYDYTF. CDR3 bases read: TGTGCCAGCAGCTTACTGGGGCCAGCCTACGAC.